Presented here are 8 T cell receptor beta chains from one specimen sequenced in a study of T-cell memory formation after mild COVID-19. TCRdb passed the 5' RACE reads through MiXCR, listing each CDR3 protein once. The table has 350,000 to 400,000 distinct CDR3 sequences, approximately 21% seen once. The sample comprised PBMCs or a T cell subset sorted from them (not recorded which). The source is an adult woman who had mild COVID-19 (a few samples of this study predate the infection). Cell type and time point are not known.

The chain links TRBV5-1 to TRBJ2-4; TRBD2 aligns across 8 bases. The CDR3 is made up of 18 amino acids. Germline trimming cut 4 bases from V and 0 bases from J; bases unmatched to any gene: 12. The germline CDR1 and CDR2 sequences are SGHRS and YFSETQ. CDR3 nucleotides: TGCGCCAGCAGCCGACTCGCGGGGGGTAATCTAGCCAAAAACATTCAGTACTTC. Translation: CASSRLAGGNLAKNIQYF.

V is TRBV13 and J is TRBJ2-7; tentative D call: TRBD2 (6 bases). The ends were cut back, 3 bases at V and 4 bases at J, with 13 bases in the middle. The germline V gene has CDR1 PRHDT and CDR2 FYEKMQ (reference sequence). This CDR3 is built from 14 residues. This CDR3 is CASSLWQEGYEQYF. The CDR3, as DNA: TGTGCCAGCAGCTTGTGGCAGGAGGGTTACGAGCAGTACTTC.

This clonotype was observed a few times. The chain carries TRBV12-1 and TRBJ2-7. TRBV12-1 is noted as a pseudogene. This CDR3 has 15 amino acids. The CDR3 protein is CASSLHPDRLDEQYF. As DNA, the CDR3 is TGTGCCAGCAGCTTGCATCCTGATAGGTTGGACGAGCAGTACTTC.

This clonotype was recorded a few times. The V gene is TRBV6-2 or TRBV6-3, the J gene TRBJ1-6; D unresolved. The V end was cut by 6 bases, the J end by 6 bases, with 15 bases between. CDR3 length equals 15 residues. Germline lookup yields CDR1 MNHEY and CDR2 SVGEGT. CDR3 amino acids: CASRTAGSGNSPLHF. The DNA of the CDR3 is TGTGCCAGCAGGACGGCCGGGAGTGGTAATTCACCCCTCCACTTT.

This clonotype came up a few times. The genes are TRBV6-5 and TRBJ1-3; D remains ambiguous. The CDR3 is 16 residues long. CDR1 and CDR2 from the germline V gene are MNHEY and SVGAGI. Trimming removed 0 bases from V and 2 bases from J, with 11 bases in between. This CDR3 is CASSYSGRAAGNTIYF. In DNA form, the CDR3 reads TGTGCCAGCAGTTACTCCGGGAGGGCGGCTGGAAACACCATATATTTT.

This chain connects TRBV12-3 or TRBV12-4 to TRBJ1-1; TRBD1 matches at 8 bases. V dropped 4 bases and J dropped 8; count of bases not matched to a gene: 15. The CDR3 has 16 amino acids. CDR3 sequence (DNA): TGTGCCAGCAGTTCAGGGGGCGGCCGGCCCATCCGAGAAGCTTTCTTT. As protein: CASSSGGGRPIREAFF.

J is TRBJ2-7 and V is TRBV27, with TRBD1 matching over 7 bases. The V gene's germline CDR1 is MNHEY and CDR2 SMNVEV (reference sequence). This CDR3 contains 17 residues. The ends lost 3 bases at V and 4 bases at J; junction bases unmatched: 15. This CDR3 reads CASSFGPPRQGGYEQYF. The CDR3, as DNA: TGTGCCAGCAGTTTTGGGCCCCCGCGACAGGGTGGGTACGAGCAGTACTTC.

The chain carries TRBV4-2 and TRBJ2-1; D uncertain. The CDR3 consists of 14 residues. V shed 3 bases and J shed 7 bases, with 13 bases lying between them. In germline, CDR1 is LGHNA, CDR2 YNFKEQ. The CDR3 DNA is TGTGCCAGCAGCCAGAACTCACTGGGGAATGAGCAGTTCTTC. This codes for CASSQNSLGNEQFF.